Below, 30 T cell receptor beta chains from the same sample are listed, as sequenced in a study of T cell changes during pregnancy in multiple sclerosis (dated by TCRdb to the late 2010s). The library was generated by the immunoSEQ multiplex PCR assay. In TCRdb, the immuneACCESS table is reduced to in-frame sequences with V and J assigned. These tables do not hold every clone; where another copy was compared, an unresolved V gene accounts for under half, and the others remain unexplained. The sample contains more than 50,000 clones, 91% of them found a single time. Of the sample, 0.49% is held by the ten largest clones. Sequenced here: CD4+ T cells from peripheral blood mononuclear cells, sampled after pregnancy. Receptor source: a female donor in good health, enrolled as a control in a pregnancy study.

The chain employs TRBV4-2 and TRBJ2-3; 14 bases line up with TRBD2. Germline trimming cut 0 bases from V and 6 bases from J; bases unmatched to any gene: 5. The CDR3 has 17 amino acids. Germline V gene sequence: CDR1 LGHNA, CDR2 YNFKEQ. For the CDR3, the DNA is TGTGCCAGCAGCCAAGAGGGGACTAGCGGGGGCGGGGATACGCAGTATTTT. Its protein product is CASSQEGTSGGGDTQYF.

The genes are TRBV7-2 and TRBJ2-1; 9 positions agree with TRBD2. J gave up 6 bases and V 5 bases, and 5 bases lay outside the gene matches. This CDR3 has 14 residues. Germline values: CDR1 SGHTA, CDR2 FQGNSA. This CDR3 is CASSPGLAFNEQFF. The CDR3 bases are TGTGCCAGCAGCCCGGGACTAGCATTCAATGAGCAGTTCTTC.

This chain uses TRBV5-1 with TRBJ2-3; maybe TRBD2 (5 bases). Trimming took off 9 bases at V and 2 bases at J, with 28 bases between the two ends. The CDR3 has 18 residues. Per the germline V gene, CDR1 is SGHRS and CDR2 is YFSETQ. The CDR3 DNA follows: TGCGCCAAAGAGGGCAGAGGATCTGACTTAGGATACACAGATACGCAGTATTTT. It encodes CAKEGRGSDLGYTDTQYF.

The genes are TRBV7-9 and TRBJ1-1; 9 bases fit TRBD1. Trimming took 3 bases from V and 11 from J; bases not matched to a gene: 10. The length of the CDR3 is 14 residues. The V gene's germline CDR1 is SEHNR and CDR2 FQNEAQ (reference sequence). The CDR3: CASSFLATGGRAFF. The CDR3 bases are TGTGCCAGCAGCTTCCTAGCGACAGGGGGTCGGGCTTTCTTT. Full variable domain (missing parts from reference TRBV7-9 and TRBJ1-1): DTGVSQNPRHKITKRGQNVTFRCDPISEHNRLYWYRQTLGQGPEFLTYFQNEAQLEKSRLLSDRFSAERPKGSFSTLEIQRTEQGDSAMYLCASSFLATGGRAFFGQGTRLTVV.

The chain recombines TRBV5-4 with TRBJ2-7, with 11 bases fitting TRBD1. The CDR3 has 15 amino acids. Unmatched junction bases numbered 3, after V lost 1 base and J lost 3 bases. The germline CDR1 and CDR2 sequences are SGHNT and YYREEE (reference sequence). The CDR3 nucleotides read TGTGCCAGCAGCTTGTGGGGGACAGGGGGCTACGAGCAGTACTTC. This gives the protein CASSLWGTGGYEQYF.

This chain connects TRBV10-3 to TRBJ1-2; D may be TRBD1 (6 bases). The CDR3 runs 13 residues. V was trimmed by 7 bases and J by 7 bases, leaving 16 bases between them. From germline, CDR1 is ENHRY and CDR2 SYGVKD. The CDR3 bases are TGTGCCATCAACGATTCCACAGGGTTTGGCTACACCTTC. As protein: CAINDSTGFGYTF.

The chain recombines TRBV19 with TRBJ1-2; 7 nucleotides match TRBD1. J gave up 6 bases and V 2 bases, and 3 bases lay outside the gene matches. This CDR3 spans 13 amino acids. Germline V lookup: CDR1 LNHDA, CDR2 SQIVND (reference sequence). Here the CDR3 reads CASSINRGNGYTF. CDR3 DNA sequence: TGTGCCAGTAGTATAAACAGGGGCAATGGCTACACCTTC.

The chain is built from TRBV12-5 and TRBJ2-1; 8 nucleotides agree with TRBD2. Germline loops: CDR1 LGHNT, CDR2 FRNRAP. The V segment lost 7 bases and the J segment 4 bases; nucleotides outside the gene matches: 12. This CDR3 is built from 16 residues. The CDR3 reads CASVPPGGGAYNEQFF. In DNA form, the CDR3 reads TGTGCTAGTGTTCCTCCGGGAGGGGGGGCATACAATGAGCAGTTCTTC. Complete variable domain (other parts from reference TRBV12-5 and TRBJ2-1): DARVTQTPRHKVTEMGQEVTMRCQPILGHNTVFWYRQTMMQGLELLAYFRNRAPLDDSGMPKDRFSAEMPDATLATLKIQPSEPRDSAVYFCASVPPGGGAYNEQFFGPGTRLTVL.

V usage is TRBV9 and J usage is TRBJ1-6; 10 nucleotides match TRBD1. V trimming: 4 bases; J trimming: 7 bases; junction bases outside the gene matches: 5. Looked up from germline, CDR1 is SGDLS and CDR2 is YYNGEE. The CDR3 runs 15 residues. The CDR3 sequence: CASSPRGQGNSPLHF. The CDR3 DNA reads as TGTGCCAGCAGCCCCCGGGGACAGGGGAATTCACCCCTCCACTTT.

The rearrangement uses TRBV5-1 and TRBJ2-7, with 11 bases that match TRBD1. Unmatched junction bases numbered 8, after V lost 3 bases and J lost 3 bases. This CDR3 has 16 residues. Germline V gives CDR1 SGHRS, CDR2 YFSETQ. The CDR3 region has the DNA TGCGCCAGCAGCTCTACCGGGACAGGGGGGCTCTACGAGCAGTACTTC. Amino acid sequence: CASSSTGTGGLYEQYF.

This chain uses TRBV11-2 with TRBJ2-2; the D gene is possibly TRBD1 (5 bases). The CDR3 extends over 15 amino acids. The germline gives CDR1 SGHAT, CDR2 FQNNGV. Trimming cost V 1 base and J 2 bases, with 8 bases left between them. This CDR3 reads CASSLGQGNTGELFF. CDR3 nucleotides: TGTGCCAGCAGCTTAGGGCAGGGTAACACCGGGGAGCTGTTTTTT.

This chain links TRBV11-2 with TRBJ2-7; perhaps TRBD1 as D (5 bases). V was shortened by 0 bases and J by 2 bases, with 8 bases between the two germline ends. The CDR3 loop spans 14 amino acids. The germline V gene has CDR1 SGHAT and CDR2 FQNNGV. The CDR3 DNA sequence: TGTGCCAGCAGCTTAGACAGGGCAACCTACGAGCAGTACTTC. As protein: CASSLDRATYEQYF.

This clone was seen only once. The genes are TRBV5-1 and TRBJ1-1; TRBD1 is a possible D gene (6 bases). Deletions cut 1 base from V and 3 bases from J, with 13 bases between. The CDR3 runs to 15 residues. Germline V CDR1 and CDR2: SGHRS, YFSETQ. CDR3 region: CASSLPLGQHTEAFF. The CDR3 DNA reads as TGCGCCAGCAGCTTGCCCCTCGGACAGCACACTGAAGCTTTCTTT.

The V call is TRBV5-1, the J call TRBJ2-5, with D possibly matching TRBD1 (6 bases). V lost 1 base to trimming and J lost 5 bases, with 12 bases between them. This CDR3 contains 14 residues. Looked up from germline, CDR1 is SGHRS and CDR2 is YFSETQ. CDR3 in amino acids: CASSLSRGRETQYF. The DNA of the CDR3 is TGCGCCAGCAGCTTGAGCAGGGGTCGTGAGACCCAGTACTTC.

CDR3 sequence reads: CASSVEQYTGELFF. The CDR3, as DNA: TGTGCCAGCAGCGTAGAACAGTACACCGGGGAGCTGTTTTTT. V is TRBV9 and J is TRBJ2-2; D ambiguous. The ends were cut back, 0 bases at V and 3 bases at J, with 6 bases in the middle. From germline, CDR1 is SGDLS and CDR2 YYNGEE. This CDR3 is built from 14 residues.

V and J are TRBV5-8 and TRBJ1-1; TRBD1 matches 7 bases. CDR3 length: 14 residues. Unmatched junction bases numbered 3, after V lost 3 bases and J lost 1 base. Looked up from germline, CDR1 is SGHTS and CDR2 is YDEGEE. Written as DNA, the CDR3 is TGTGCCAGCAGCTGGGACAGAGAGAACACTGAAGCTTTCTTT. This gives the protein CASSWDRENTEAFF.

The V and J genes are TRBV7-3 and TRBJ2-3; 11 positions match TRBD2. The germline V gene encodes CDR1 SGHTA and CDR2 FQGTGA. Trimming took 2 bases from V and 6 from J; bases not matched to a gene: 7. CDR3 size: 16 residues. In DNA, the CDR3 is TGTGCCAGCAGCTTAGGTAGCGGGGGGGCACGGGATACGCAGTATTTT. It specifies CASSLGSGGARDTQYF.

This chain connects TRBV4-2 to TRBJ2-3; no definite D call. V gave up 2 bases and J gave up 0 bases, with 3 bases separating them. In germline, CDR1 is LGHNA, CDR2 YNFKEQ. The CDR3 extends over 13 amino acids. The DNA of the CDR3 is TGTGCCAGCAGCCAATCTAGCACAGATACGCAGTATTTT. This translates into CASSQSSTDTQYF.

V usage is TRBV6-5 and J usage is TRBJ1-1; D unresolved. V lost 10 bases to trimming and J lost 5 bases, with 11 bases between them. Germline V CDR1 and CDR2: MNHEY, SVGAGI. The CDR3 extends over 11 amino acids. The CDR3, as DNA: TGTGCCACCCGGGGTTCGACTGAAGCTTTCTTT. Its protein is CATRGSTEAFF.

V is TRBV29-1 and J is TRBJ2-1; D is perhaps TRBD1 (6 bases). V was clipped by 2 bases and J by 7 bases, with 15 bases between them. This CDR3 comprises 14 residues. CDR1 and CDR2 (germline): SQVTM, ANQGSEA. CDR3 nucleotides: TGCAGCGTTGAAAAGGTTCAAGGGGGAAATGAGCAGTTCTTC. It encodes CSVEKVQGGNEQFF.

The rearrangement uses TRBV11-2 and TRBJ1-2; the D gene is possibly TRBD1 (5 bases). The CDR3 spans 13 residues. CDR1 and CDR2 from the germline V gene are SGHAT and FQNNGV. V lost 8 bases and J lost 4, with 14 bases in between. This chain's CDR3 is CASATGGSYGYTF. The CDR3 region has the DNA TGTGCCAGCGCCACCGGGGGGTCCTATGGCTACACCTTC.

The chain uses TRBV7-3 and TRBJ2-7; D may be TRBD1 (5 bases). V lost 3 bases and J 1 base, leaving 10 bases between the germline ends. CDR1 SGHTA and CDR2 FQGTGA come from the germline V gene. The CDR3 extends over 14 amino acids. CDR3 DNA: TGTGCCAGCAGCTTGGGGAAGGGGTCCTACGAGCAGTACTTC. Residues: CASSLGKGSYEQYF.

V usage is TRBV7-8 and J usage is TRBJ2-2; D gene ambiguous. The CDR3 is 14 amino acids. The V end lost 5 bases, the J end lost 0 bases, and 7 bases lay between the germline ends. Germline-derived CDR1 and CDR2 are SGHVS and FQNEAQ. The CDR3 loop is CASSPLANTGELFF. In DNA, the CDR3 is TGTGCCAGCAGCCCCCTCGCGAACACCGGGGAGCTGTTTTTT.

The chain couples TRBV7-2 to TRBJ2-2; TRBD2 might be the D (6 bases). V lost 2 bases, J lost 0 bases, and 7 bases lay in between. Germline CDR1 is SGHTA and CDR2 is FQGNSA. CDR3 length: 15 amino acids. The CDR3 protein is CASSLRGTNTGELFF. The DNA for the CDR3 is TGTGCCAGCAGCTTACGGGGGACGAACACCGGGGAGCTGTTTTTT.

The rearrangement uses TRBV7-9 and TRBJ2-7; 9 positions agree with TRBD1. Trimming at V came to 5 bases and at J to 2 bases, leaving 7 bases not matched to a gene. The CDR3 totals 15 residues. Germline assignment: CDR1 SEHNR and CDR2 FQNEAQ (reference sequence). DNA for the CDR3: TGTGCCAGCAGCCCCGGGACAGGGTATGCCTACGAGCAGTACTTC. The encoded protein is CASSPGTGYAYEQYF.

The V gene is TRBV6-1, the J gene TRBJ1-1; TRBD1 matches at 9 bases. The CDR3 spans 14 residues. Germline V gene data show CDR1 as MNHNS and CDR2 as SASEGT. Germline trimming cut 7 bases from V and 4 bases from J; bases unmatched to any gene: 7. CDR3 region: CASTLQGAPTEAFF. CDR3 sequence (DNA): TGTGCCAGCACCCTACAGGGGGCGCCCACTGAAGCTTTCTTT.

The V gene is TRBV15, the J gene TRBJ1-5; possible D gene TRBD1, 5 bases. This CDR3 has 14 amino acids. Germline CDR1 and CDR2: LNHNV and YYDKDF (reference sequence). V lost 6 bases to trimming and J lost 0 bases, with 9 bases between them. This CDR3 is CATSRGDSNQPQHF. DNA for the CDR3: TGTGCCACCAGTCGGGGGGATAGCAATCAGCCCCAGCATTTT.

The CDR3 DNA is TGTGCCAGCAGCTTAGGAAGAGTCCTGTATAATTCACCCCTCCACTTT. It translates to CASSLGRVLYNSPLHF. This chain uses TRBV11-3 with TRBJ1-6; D gene ambiguous. There are 16 residues in the CDR3. Looked up from germline, CDR1 is SGHNT and CDR2 is YENEEA. Trimming took off 1 base at V and 4 bases at J, with 11 bases between the two ends.

The genes are TRBV6-5 and TRBJ1-1; tentatively, D is TRBD1 (5 bases). Trimming stripped 3 bases from V and 6 bases from J, with 11 bases between. The CDR3 sequence is 13 residues long. CDR1 is MNHEY and CDR2 is SVGAGI in the germline V gene. DNA of the CDR3: TGTGCCAGCAGTTATTCCGGGGGGGCTGAAGCTTTCTTT. This gives the protein CASSYSGGAEAFF.

This sequence joins TRBV2 and TRBJ1-5, with a weak D call TRBD1 (5 bases). Germline V CDR1 and CDR2: SNHLY, FYNNEI. Trimming took 4 bases from V and 4 from J, leaving 8 bases between them. CDR3 length: 13 residues. CDR3 loop: CASSGRGNQPQHF. In nucleotides, the CDR3 is TGTGCCAGCAGTGGGCGGGGGAATCAGCCCCAGCATTTT.